The 30 T cell receptor beta chains below all came from one sample that was sequenced in a study of PD-1 blockade in classical Hodgkin lymphoma. All the patients suffered relapse after autologous stem cell transplantation, and brentuximab vedotin exposure differed. Produced via immunoSEQ multiplex PCR; TCRdb's table is partial and in-frame only. Of about 7,400 clones in the sample, about three quarters were seen once. The specimen comprised peripheral blood mononuclear cells (PBMCs), sampled before the second cycle of nivolumab. The receptor set was obtained from a human donor with classical Hodgkin lymphoma.

The chain recombines TRBV11-2 with TRBJ2-3; TRBD2 agrees at 13 bases. The germline gives CDR1 SGHAT, CDR2 FQNNGV. The trim removed 6 bases at V and 5 bases at J, leaving 8 bases unmatched. This CDR3 spans 16 amino acids. This chain's CDR3 is CASSFRLAGGLDTQYF. The CDR3 nucleotides are TGTGCCAGCAGTTTTAGACTAGCGGGAGGCCTAGATACGCAGTATTTT.

The chain combines TRBV6-5 with TRBJ2-1; D call uncertain. CDR3 length equals 12 residues. Trimming left V 7 bases short and J 8 bases short, with 12 bases between. From germline, CDR1 is MNHEY and CDR2 SVGAGI. CDR3 bases: TGTGCCAGCAAGACGGGCCGGGATGAGCAGTTCTTC. Protein: CASKTGRDEQFF.

This CDR3 reads CASSWVAYEQYF. CDR3 sequence (DNA): TGTGCCAGCAGCTGGGTTGCCTACGAGCAGTACTTC. J is TRBJ2-7 and V is TRBV7-2, with D unclear. The CDR3 length is 12 residues. The V gene's germline CDR1 is SGHTA and CDR2 FQGNSA. The V gene lost 4 bases and the J gene lost 2 bases, with 6 bases spanning the gap.

The rearrangement joins TRBV8-2 to TRBJ2-6. TRBV8-2 is flagged as a pseudogene. The CDR3 sequence is 16 residues long. CDR3 sequence: CGTVAITQSRANVLTF. The CDR3 DNA reads TGTGGCACTGTCGCTATAACACAAAGTCGGGCCAACGTCCTGACTTTC.

This clone is large within its sample. The chain employs TRBV10-2 and TRBJ2-7; 8 bases fit TRBD2. The length of the CDR3 is 14 residues. The V gene's germline CDR1 is WSHSY and CDR2 SAAADI. V dropped 2 bases and J dropped 3; count of bases not matched to a gene: 3. The CDR3 region is CASSEERELYEQYF. CDR3 coding DNA: TGCGCCAGCAGTGAGGAGCGGGAGCTCTACGAGCAGTACTTC.

The chain joins TRBV6-1 to TRBJ2-7, with 7 nucleotides matching TRBD1. This CDR3 spans 14 amino acids. V gave up 6 bases and J gave up 2 bases; unmatched junction bases: 7. Germline V gene data show CDR1 as MNHNS and CDR2 as SASEGT. The CDR3 sequence is CASSRQGNTYEQYF. The CDR3, as DNA: TGTGCCAGCAGCCGACAGGGAAATACCTACGAGCAGTACTTC.

The chain recombines TRBV7-9 with TRBJ1-2; possible D gene TRBD1, 5 bases. Trimming removed 7 bases at V and 5 bases at J, with 14 bases between. The length of the CDR3 is 13 residues. Looked up from germline, CDR1 is SEHNR and CDR2 is FQNEAQ (reference sequence). The CDR3 is CASTHGGEYGYTF. In nucleotides, the CDR3 is TGTGCCAGCACCCACGGAGGGGAATATGGCTACACCTTC.

A word on this clone: One end of the junction does not line up with germline, which may come from a read error. The V gene is TRBV7-7, the J gene TRBJ2-6; no clear D. This CDR3 is built from 16 residues. Per the germline V gene, CDR1 is SSHAT and CDR2 is FNYEAQ (reference sequence). The CDR3: CASSLGYDSGANVLTF. CDR3 nucleotide sequence: TGTGCTAGCAGCTTAGGATACGACTCTGGGGCCAACGTCCTGACTTTC.

This sequence joins TRBV2 and TRBJ2-5; D remains unclear. Looked up from germline, CDR1 is SNHLY and CDR2 is FYNNEI. This CDR3 is 13 amino acids long. Deletions cut 4 bases from V and 1 base from J, with 7 bases between. As DNA, the CDR3 is TGTGCCAGCAGTGTACAAGTCCAAGAGACCCAGTACTTC. Its translation is CASSVQVQETQYF. Together with reference TRBV2 and TRBJ2-5, the CDR3 gives the full variable domain: EPEVTQTPSHQVTQMGQEVILRCVPISNHLYFYWYRQILGQKVEFLVSFYNNEISEKSEIFDDQFSVERPDGSNFTLKIRSTKLEDSAMYFCASSVQVQETQYFGPGTRLLVL.

For the CDR3, the DNA is TGTGGCGGGAATGAGCAGTTCTTC. Amino acids: CGGNEQFF. V and J are TRBV11-2 and TRBJ2-1; maybe TRBD2 (5 bases). Germline CDR1 and CDR2: SGHAT and FQNNGV. There are 8 residues in the CDR3.

This chain joins TRBV5-1 and TRBJ1-2; D gene uncertain. CDR3 length equals 14 residues. Germline loops: CDR1 SGHRS, CDR2 YFSETQ. The V gene lost 0 bases and the J gene lost 0 bases, with 6 bases spanning the gap. This CDR3 is CASSLETPNYGYTF. The CDR3 DNA reads TGCGCCAGCAGCTTGGAGACCCCTAACTATGGCTACACCTTC.

The chain joins TRBV4-3 to TRBJ1-2; possible D gene TRBD1, 5 bases. Germline V gene sequence: CDR1 LGHNA, CDR2 YSLEER. Trimming pared 0 bases from V and 8 bases from J, leaving 13 bases between. The CDR3 has 14 residues. CDR3 DNA sequence: TGCGCCAGCAGCCAAGATTTGGGGGGGTGGGGCTACACCTTC. Protein sequence: CASSQDLGGWGYTF.

This clone has only one observation. This rearrangement joins TRBV2 to TRBJ2-1; D perhaps matches TRBD2 (6 bases). V was clipped by 2 bases and J by 7 bases, with 12 bases between them. Germline CDR1 SNHLY, CDR2 FYNNEI. This CDR3 contains 14 residues. The CDR3 nucleotides read TGTGCCAGCAGTGAACTAGCGACCGGAAATGAGCAGTTCTTC. Amino acid sequence: CASSELATGNEQFF.

The chain has TRBV28 and TRBJ1-4; unclear D gene. CDR1 is MDHEN and CDR2 is SYDVKM in the germline V gene. This CDR3 is built from 14 residues. Trimming took 0 bases from V and 7 from J, leaving 9 bases between them. The CDR3 sequence: CASSLWRVREKLFF. The CDR3 coding sequence is TGTGCCAGCAGTTTATGGAGGGTACGTGAAAAACTGTTTTTT. Full variable domain (rest looked up from reference TRBV28 and TRBJ1-4): DVKVTQSSRYLVKRTGEKVFLECVQDMDHENMFWYRQDPGLGLRLIYFSYDVKMKEKGDIPEGYSVSREKKERFSLILESASTNQTSMYLCASSLWRVREKLFFGSGTQLSVL.

This clone has more than one count but fewer than ten. The chain has TRBV6-1 and TRBJ2-5; D may be TRBD1 (6 bases). The CDR3 consists of 16 residues. Trimming removed 4 bases at V and 7 bases at J, with 22 bases between. Germline V gene data show CDR1 as MNHNS and CDR2 as SASEGT. The CDR3 is CASSATGKGPLWTQYF. In nucleotides, the CDR3 is TGTGCCAGCAGTGCTACAGGGAAGGGACCTTTGTGGACCCAGTACTTC.

The chain recombines TRBV7-9 with TRBJ1-5; weak D call: TRBD1 (5 bases). V dropped 4 bases and J dropped 2 bases, with 15 bases sitting between them. Germline CDR1 SEHNR, CDR2 FQNEAQ (reference sequence). The CDR3 is made up of 16 amino acids. The CDR3: CASSSDPGGGNQPQHF. DNA of the CDR3: TGTGCCAGCAGCTCAGATCCCGGGGGGGGCAATCAGCCCCAGCATTTT. Looking up the rest from reference TRBV7-9 and TRBJ1-5 gives the full variable domain: DTGVSQNPRHKITKRGQNVTFRCDPISEHNRLYWYRQTLGQGPEFLTYFQNEAQLEKSRLLSDRFSAERPKGSFSTLEIQRTEQGDSAMYLCASSSDPGGGNQPQHFGDGTRLSIL.

This chain links TRBV2 with TRBJ1-2, with 7 bases identical to TRBD1. This CDR3 has 15 amino acids. Germline values: CDR1 SNHLY, CDR2 FYNNEI. Unmatched junction bases numbered 11, after V lost 6 bases and J lost 4 bases. The CDR3 spells CASSLGEGGAYGYTF. The CDR3 bases are TGTGCCAGCAGCTTGGGGGAAGGGGGCGCCTATGGCTACACCTTC.

This clone is classed as medium-sized. One end of the junction does not line up with germline, which may come from a read error. This chain links TRBV5-3 with TRBJ1-2; 7 nucleotides agree with TRBD1. TRBV5-3 is an ORF, with its function uncertain. The CDR3 extends over 15 amino acids. CDR3 nucleotides: TGTGCCAGCAGCTTGGGGGAAGGGGGCGCCTATGGCTACACCTTC. It encodes CASSLGEGGAYGYTF.

The rearrangement links TRBV5-1 to TRBJ2-2, with TRBD2 identical over 10 bases. Trimming took 0 bases from V and 5 from J; bases not matched to a gene: 1. The CDR3 contains 15 residues. From germline, CDR1 is SGHRS and CDR2 YFSETQ. The CDR3 DNA sequence: TGCGCCAGCAGCTTGGAACTAGCGGGAACCGGGGAGCTGTTTTTT. It specifies CASSLELAGTGELFF.

This clone occurred once. The chain is built from TRBV28 and TRBJ1-5; no clear D. CDR3 length equals 15 residues. Germline assignment: CDR1 MDHEN and CDR2 SYDVKM. Trimming removed 3 bases from V and 4 bases from J, with 13 bases in between. The CDR3, as DNA: TGTGCCAGCAGTTTCGTTCCGGTTCTGAATCAGCCCCAGCATTTT. Its translation is CASSFVPVLNQPQHF.

The chain uses TRBV28 and TRBJ1-2; 7 bases match TRBD1. This CDR3 spans 16 amino acids. From germline, CDR1 is MDHEN and CDR2 SYDVKM. Germline trimming cut 5 bases from V and 4 bases from J; bases unmatched to any gene: 13. Here the CDR3 reads CASSPGGSSYSYGYTF. In DNA form, the CDR3 reads TGTGCCAGCAGTCCAGGGGGGAGTTCGTATAGCTATGGCTACACCTTC.

The gene calls are TRBV20-1 and TRBJ2-7; weak D call: TRBD1 (5 bases). V was shortened by 3 bases and J by 8 bases, with 11 bases between the two germline ends. The CDR3 covers 11 residues. Germline lookup yields CDR1 DFQATT and CDR2 SNEGSKA (reference sequence). The chain's CDR3 is CSASGQGKQYF. DNA for the CDR3: TGCAGTGCTAGTGGTCAGGGTAAGCAGTACTTC.

This clone was detected once. The genes are TRBV5-1 and TRBJ2-5; TRBD2 matches at 7 bases. Per the germline V gene, CDR1 is SGHRS and CDR2 is YFSETQ. V lost 1 base to trimming and J lost 5 bases; unmatched junction nucleotides: 2. The CDR3 is 13 residues long. The CDR3 sequence: CASSLRGGETQYF. In nucleotides, the CDR3 is TGCGCCAGCAGCTTGCGGGGAGGGGAGACCCAGTACTTC.

The chain recombines TRBV19 with TRBJ2-2; 7 bases map to TRBD2. Germline V gives CDR1 LNHDA, CDR2 SQIVND (reference sequence). Losses at the gene ends were 7 bases for V and 6 bases for J; bases not matched to a gene: 14. The CDR3 consists of 16 residues. The chain's CDR3 is CASKGQASGGPGELFF. The CDR3 coding sequence is TGTGCCAGTAAAGGGCAGGCGTCGGGAGGACCCGGGGAGCTGTTTTTT.

The chain links TRBV11-3 to TRBJ2-3; D perhaps matches TRBD1 (6 bases). The CDR3 runs 13 residues. Germline lookup yields CDR1 SGHNT and CDR2 YENEEA. V shed 5 bases and J shed 3 bases, with 9 bases lying between them. CDR3: CASSTGQTDTQYF. DNA of the CDR3: TGTGCCAGCAGCACCGGACAGACAGATACGCAGTATTTT. Full variable domain (missing parts from reference TRBV11-3 and TRBJ2-3): EAGVVQSPRYKIIEKKQPVAFWCNPISGHNTLYWYLQNLGQGPELLIRYENEEAVDDSQLPKDRFSAERLKGVDSTLKIQPAELGDSAVYLCASSTGQTDTQYFGPGTRLTVL.

This chain connects TRBV7-8 to TRBJ2-7, with 11 positions matching TRBD2. The CDR3 has 19 residues. J was trimmed by 10 bases and V by 5 bases; bases with no gene match: 25. The germline CDR1 and CDR2 sequences are SGHVS and FQNEAQ. CDR3 DNA sequence: TGTGCCAGCAGCGATAGGGCTAGCGGGAGGTCCACTCTCTCCTACGGACAGTACTTC. Protein product: CASSDRASGRSTLSYGQYF.

The chain links TRBV27 to TRBJ1-1, with D unresolved. This CDR3 comprises 15 residues. CDR1 and CDR2 from the germline V gene are MNHEY and SMNVEV (reference sequence). Deletions cut 4 bases from V and 3 bases from J, with 15 bases between. The CDR3 reads CASSSLGSVDTEAFF. CDR3 nucleotides: TGTGCCAGCAGTTCCCTGGGATCGGTAGACACTGAAGCTTTCTTT.

This chain joins TRBV7-9 and TRBJ1-2; 9 nucleotides align to TRBD1. The germline gives CDR1 SEHNR, CDR2 FQNEAQ (reference sequence). V dropped 1 base and J dropped 0; count of bases not matched to a gene: 3. This CDR3 contains 16 residues. CDR3 region: CASSLVGTGPNYGYTF. Here the CDR3 DNA reads TGTGCCAGCAGCTTAGTGGGGACAGGGCCTAACTATGGCTACACCTTC.

The sample holds one count of this clone. V and J are TRBV7-9 and TRBJ1-1; no definite D call. The CDR3 extends over 13 amino acids. V lost 3 bases and J lost 2, with 7 bases in between. Looked up from germline, CDR1 is SEHNR and CDR2 is FQNEAQ (reference sequence). This chain's CDR3 is CASSFGPNTEAFF. The CDR3 nucleotides read TGTGCCAGCAGCTTTGGGCCCAACACTGAAGCTTTCTTT.

V usage is TRBV5-6 and J usage is TRBJ2-1, with 13 positions matching TRBD2. The germline CDR1 and CDR2 sequences are SGHDT and YYEEEE. The trim removed 3 bases at V and 8 bases at J, leaving 5 bases unmatched. This CDR3 comprises 15 residues. CDR3 in amino acids: CASSSGLAGVYEQFF. DNA of the CDR3: TGTGCCAGCAGCTCCGGACTAGCGGGAGTCTATGAGCAGTTCTTC.